A single sample gave rise to the 7 T cell receptor beta chains below, sequenced in a study of blood T cell repertoires in COVID-19. TCRdb keeps only in-frame clones here, not all; method: immunoSEQ multiplex PCR. The data contain about 280,000 clones, about 90% of them singletons. Sequencing input: peripheral blood. The receptor set was obtained from a woman aged 30 to 39 who had recovered from COVID-19.

This chain connects TRBV24-1 to TRBJ2-3, with D possibly matching TRBD2 (5 bases). CDR1 and CDR2 from the germline V gene are KGHDR and SFDVKD. This CDR3 spans 16 amino acids. Between the trimmed V and J ends, which lost 1 base and 6 bases, there was a span of 16 bases. The CDR3 reads CATSDLAVPRMDTQYF. The CDR3 nucleotides read TGTGCCACCAGTGATTTAGCGGTCCCAAGGATGGATACGCAGTATTTT.

This chain connects TRBV3-1 (or the pseudogene TRBV3-2) to TRBJ2-7, with TRBD2 matching over 7 bases. Unmatched junction bases numbered 7, after V lost 4 bases and J lost 4 bases. CDR1 and CDR2 from the germline V gene are LGHDT and YNNKEL (reference sequence). This CDR3 has 14 amino acids. The CDR3 DNA is TGTGCCAGCAGCCCCCGGCGGGGAGGGTACGAGCAGTACTTC. Its protein product is CASSPRRGGYEQYF.

The gene calls are TRBV28 and TRBJ2-1; 11 bases fit TRBD2. Trimming cost V 4 bases and J 5 bases; bases outside gene matches: 13. Looked up from germline, CDR1 is MDHEN and CDR2 is SYDVKM. CDR3 size: 18 residues. The CDR3, as DNA: TGTGCCAGCAGTTCCTCGGGACTAGCGGCTTGGGTTAACAATGAGCAGTTCTTC. This translates into CASSSSGLAAWVNNEQFF. Filled out from reference TRBV28 and TRBJ2-1, the complete variable domain reads DVKVTQSSRYLVKRTGEKVFLECVQDMDHENMFWYRQDPGLGLRLIYFSYDVKMKEKGDIPEGYSVSREKKERFSLILESASTNQTSMYLCASSSSGLAAWVNNEQFFGPGTRLTVL.

This clone was seen only once. The V gene is TRBV15, the J gene TRBJ1-1; 9 bases match TRBD1. Germline V gives CDR1 LNHNV, CDR2 YYDKDF (reference sequence). CDR3 length: 15 amino acids. V was clipped by 2 bases and J by 5 bases; unmatched bases: 6. DNA of the CDR3: TGTGCCACCAGCAGACTTACAGGGGGCACAACTGAAGCTTTCTTT. Residues: CATSRLTGGTTEAFF.

The chain has TRBV18 and TRBJ2-7; D is perhaps TRBD2 (5 bases). Trimming stripped 6 bases from V and 0 bases from J, with 12 bases between. The CDR3 is 14 residues long. Germline loops: CDR1 KGHSH, CDR2 LQKENI. CDR3 sequence reads: CASSREGTSYEQYF. CDR3 DNA: TGTGCCAGCTCCCGGGAAGGTACCTCCTACGAGCAGTACTTC.

The V gene is TRBV19, the J gene TRBJ2-3; TRBD2 matches 14 bases. CDR1 is LNHDA and CDR2 is SQIVND in the germline V gene (reference sequence). The CDR3 sequence is 17 residues long. The ends lost 6 bases at V and 8 bases at J; junction bases unmatched: 13. The CDR3 reads CASRFGLAGGPGGTQYF. CDR3 coding DNA: TGTGCCAGTAGATTCGGACTAGCGGGAGGCCCCGGGGGTACGCAGTATTTT.

The CDR3 sequence: CASSYEQFYGYTF. The CDR3 DNA reads as TGTGCCAGCAGTTACGAACAGTTCTATGGCTACACCTTC. The chain is built from TRBV6-2 or TRBV6-3 and TRBJ1-2; D ambiguous. V was clipped by 2 bases and J by 4 bases, with 8 bases between them. CDR1 is MNHEY, CDR2 SVGEGT, per germline. The CDR3 is 13 residues long.